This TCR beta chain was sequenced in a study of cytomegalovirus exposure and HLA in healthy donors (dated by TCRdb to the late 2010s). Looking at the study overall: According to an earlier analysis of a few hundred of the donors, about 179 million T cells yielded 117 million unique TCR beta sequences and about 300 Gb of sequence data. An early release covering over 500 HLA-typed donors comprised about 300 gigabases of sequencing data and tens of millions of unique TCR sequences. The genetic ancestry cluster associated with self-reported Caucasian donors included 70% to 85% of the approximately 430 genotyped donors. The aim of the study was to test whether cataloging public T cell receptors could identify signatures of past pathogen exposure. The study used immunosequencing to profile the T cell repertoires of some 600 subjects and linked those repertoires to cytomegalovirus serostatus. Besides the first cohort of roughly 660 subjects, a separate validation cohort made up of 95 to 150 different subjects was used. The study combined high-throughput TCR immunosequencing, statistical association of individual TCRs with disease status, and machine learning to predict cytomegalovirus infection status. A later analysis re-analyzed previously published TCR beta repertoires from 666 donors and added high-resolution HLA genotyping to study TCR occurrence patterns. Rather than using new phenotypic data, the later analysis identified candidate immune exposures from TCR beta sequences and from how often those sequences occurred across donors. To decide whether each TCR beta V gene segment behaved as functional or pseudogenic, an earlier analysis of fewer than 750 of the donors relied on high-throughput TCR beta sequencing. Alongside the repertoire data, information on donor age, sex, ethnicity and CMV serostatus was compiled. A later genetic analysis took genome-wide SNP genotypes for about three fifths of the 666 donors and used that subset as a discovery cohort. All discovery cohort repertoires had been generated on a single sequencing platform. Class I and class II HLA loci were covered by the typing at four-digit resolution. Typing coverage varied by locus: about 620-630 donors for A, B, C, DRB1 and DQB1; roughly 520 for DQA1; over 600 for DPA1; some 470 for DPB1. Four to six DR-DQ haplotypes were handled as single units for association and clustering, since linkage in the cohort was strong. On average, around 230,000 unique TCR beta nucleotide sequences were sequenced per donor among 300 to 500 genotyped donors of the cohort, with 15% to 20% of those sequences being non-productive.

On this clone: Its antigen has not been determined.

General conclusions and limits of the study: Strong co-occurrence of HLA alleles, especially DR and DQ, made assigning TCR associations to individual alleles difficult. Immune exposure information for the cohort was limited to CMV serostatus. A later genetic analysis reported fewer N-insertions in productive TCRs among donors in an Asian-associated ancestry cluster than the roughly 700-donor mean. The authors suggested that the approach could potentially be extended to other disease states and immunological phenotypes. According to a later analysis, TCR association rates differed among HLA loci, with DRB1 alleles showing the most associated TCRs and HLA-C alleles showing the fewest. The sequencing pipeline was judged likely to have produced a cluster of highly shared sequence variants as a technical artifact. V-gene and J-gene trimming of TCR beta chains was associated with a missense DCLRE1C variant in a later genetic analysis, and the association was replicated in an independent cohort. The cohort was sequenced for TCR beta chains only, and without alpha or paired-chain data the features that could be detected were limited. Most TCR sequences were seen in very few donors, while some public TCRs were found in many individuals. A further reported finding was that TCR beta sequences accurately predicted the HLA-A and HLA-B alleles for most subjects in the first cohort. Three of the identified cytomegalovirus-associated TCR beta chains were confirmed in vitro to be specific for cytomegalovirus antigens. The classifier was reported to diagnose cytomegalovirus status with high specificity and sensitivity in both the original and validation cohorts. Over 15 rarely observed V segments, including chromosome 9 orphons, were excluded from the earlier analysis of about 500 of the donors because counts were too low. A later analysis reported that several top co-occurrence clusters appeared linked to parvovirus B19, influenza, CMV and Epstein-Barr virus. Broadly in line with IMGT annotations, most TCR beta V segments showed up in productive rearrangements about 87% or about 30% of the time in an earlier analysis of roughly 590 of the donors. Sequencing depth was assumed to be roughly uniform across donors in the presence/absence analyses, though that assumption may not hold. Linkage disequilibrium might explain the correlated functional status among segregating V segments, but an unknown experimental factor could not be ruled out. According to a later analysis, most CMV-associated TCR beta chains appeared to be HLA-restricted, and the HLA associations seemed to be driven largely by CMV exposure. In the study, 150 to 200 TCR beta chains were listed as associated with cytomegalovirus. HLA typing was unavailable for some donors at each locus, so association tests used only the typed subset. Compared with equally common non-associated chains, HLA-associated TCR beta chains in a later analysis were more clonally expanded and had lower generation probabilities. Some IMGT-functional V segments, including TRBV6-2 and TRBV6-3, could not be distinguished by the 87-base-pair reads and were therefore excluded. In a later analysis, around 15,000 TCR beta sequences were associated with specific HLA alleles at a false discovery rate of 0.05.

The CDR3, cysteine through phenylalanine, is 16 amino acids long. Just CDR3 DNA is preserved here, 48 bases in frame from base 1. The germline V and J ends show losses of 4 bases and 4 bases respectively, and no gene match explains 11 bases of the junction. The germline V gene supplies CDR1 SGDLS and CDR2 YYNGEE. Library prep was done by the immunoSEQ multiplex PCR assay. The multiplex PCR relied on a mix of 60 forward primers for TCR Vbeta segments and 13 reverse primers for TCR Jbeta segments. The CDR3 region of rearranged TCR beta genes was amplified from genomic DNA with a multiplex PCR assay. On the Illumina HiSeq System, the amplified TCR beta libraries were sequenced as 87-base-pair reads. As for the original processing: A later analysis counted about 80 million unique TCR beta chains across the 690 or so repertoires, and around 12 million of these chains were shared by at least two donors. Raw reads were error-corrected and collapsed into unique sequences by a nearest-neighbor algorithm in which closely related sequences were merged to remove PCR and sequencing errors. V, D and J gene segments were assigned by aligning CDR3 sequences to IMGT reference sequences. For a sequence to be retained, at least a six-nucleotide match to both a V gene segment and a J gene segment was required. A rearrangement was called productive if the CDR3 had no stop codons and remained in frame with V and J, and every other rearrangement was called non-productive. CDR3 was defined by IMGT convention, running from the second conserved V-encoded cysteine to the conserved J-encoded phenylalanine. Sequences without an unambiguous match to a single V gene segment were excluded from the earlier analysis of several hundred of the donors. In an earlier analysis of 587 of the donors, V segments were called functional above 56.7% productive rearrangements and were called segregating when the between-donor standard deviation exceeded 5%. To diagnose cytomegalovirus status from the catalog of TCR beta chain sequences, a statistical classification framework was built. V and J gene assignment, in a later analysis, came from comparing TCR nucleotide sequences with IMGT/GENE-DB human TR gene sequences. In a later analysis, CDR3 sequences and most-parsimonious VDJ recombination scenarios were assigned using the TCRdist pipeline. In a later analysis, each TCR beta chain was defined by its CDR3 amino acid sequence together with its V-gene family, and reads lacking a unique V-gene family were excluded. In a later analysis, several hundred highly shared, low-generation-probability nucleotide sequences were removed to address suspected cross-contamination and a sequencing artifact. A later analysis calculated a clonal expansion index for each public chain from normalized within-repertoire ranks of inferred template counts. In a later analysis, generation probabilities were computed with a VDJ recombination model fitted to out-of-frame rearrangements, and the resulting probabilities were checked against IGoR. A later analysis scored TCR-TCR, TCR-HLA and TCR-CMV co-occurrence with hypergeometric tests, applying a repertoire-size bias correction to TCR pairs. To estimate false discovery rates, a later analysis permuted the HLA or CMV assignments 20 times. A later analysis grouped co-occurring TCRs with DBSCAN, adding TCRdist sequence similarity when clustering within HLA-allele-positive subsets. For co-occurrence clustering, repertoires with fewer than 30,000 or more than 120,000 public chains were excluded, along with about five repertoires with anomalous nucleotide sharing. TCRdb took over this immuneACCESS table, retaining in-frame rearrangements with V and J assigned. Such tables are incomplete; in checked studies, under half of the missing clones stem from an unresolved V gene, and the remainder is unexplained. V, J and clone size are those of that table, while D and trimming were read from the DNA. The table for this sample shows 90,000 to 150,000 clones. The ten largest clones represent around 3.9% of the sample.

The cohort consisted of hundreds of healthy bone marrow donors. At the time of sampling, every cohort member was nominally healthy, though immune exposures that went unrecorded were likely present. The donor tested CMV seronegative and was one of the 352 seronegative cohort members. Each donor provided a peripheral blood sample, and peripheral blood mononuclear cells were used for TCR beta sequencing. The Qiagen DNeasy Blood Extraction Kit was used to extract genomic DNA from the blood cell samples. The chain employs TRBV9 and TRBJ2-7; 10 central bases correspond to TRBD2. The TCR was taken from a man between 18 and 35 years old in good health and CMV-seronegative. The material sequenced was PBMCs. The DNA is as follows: TGTGCCAGCAGCCCCGGGTCGGGACTAGCGTCATACGAGCAGTACTTC. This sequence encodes CASSPGSGLASYEQYF.